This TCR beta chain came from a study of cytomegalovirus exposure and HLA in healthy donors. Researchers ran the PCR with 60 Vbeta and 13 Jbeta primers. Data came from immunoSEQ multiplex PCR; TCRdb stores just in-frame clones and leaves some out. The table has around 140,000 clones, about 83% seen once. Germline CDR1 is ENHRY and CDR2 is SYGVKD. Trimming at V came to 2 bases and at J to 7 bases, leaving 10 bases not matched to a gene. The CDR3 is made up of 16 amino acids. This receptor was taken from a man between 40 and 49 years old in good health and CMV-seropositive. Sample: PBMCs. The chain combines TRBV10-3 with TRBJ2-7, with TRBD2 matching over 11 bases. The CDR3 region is CAISEEIAGGRMEQYF. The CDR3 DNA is TGTGCCATCAGTGAGGAAATAGCGGGAGGGCGTATGGAGCAGTACTTC.